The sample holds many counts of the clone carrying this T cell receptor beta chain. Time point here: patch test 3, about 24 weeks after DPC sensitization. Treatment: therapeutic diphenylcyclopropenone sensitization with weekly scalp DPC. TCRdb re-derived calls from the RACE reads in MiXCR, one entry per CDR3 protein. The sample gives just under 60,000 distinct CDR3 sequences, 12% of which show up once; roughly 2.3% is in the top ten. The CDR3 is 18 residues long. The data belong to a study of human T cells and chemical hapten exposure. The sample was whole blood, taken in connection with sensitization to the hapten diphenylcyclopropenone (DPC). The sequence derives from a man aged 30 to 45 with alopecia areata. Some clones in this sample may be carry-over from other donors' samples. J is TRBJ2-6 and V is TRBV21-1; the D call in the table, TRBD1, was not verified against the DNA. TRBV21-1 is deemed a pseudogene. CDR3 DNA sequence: TGTGCCAGCAGCAATAGGAGCAGGGGGCCTAAAGGGGCCAACGTCCTGACTTTC. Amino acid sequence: CASSNRSRGPKGANVLTF.